These 17 T cell receptor beta chains originate from one sample sequenced in a study of T cells in Graves' hyperthyroidism and ophthalmopathy. TCR beta CDR3 regions were amplified from RNA. TCR CDR3 regions were first amplified by RT-PCR with HTBI primers. TCRdb fed the multiplex PCR reads into MiXCR, producing one record per CDR3 protein. This table has a few hundred thousand distinct CDR3 sequences, around 21% appearing once. Sequenced input: blood. These receptors came from a man younger than 35 with Graves' hyperthyroidism.

The chain couples TRBV7-8 to TRBJ1-1; TRBD1 is a possible D gene (5 bases). The CDR3 length is 15 residues. V was clipped by 3 bases and J by 1 base, with 12 bases between them. Germline values: CDR1 SGHVS, CDR2 FQNEAQ. The CDR3 coding sequence is TGTGCCAGCAGCTTGTCCCTTGGGGGGAACACTGAAGCTTTCTTT. Translated, it gives CASSLSLGGNTEAFF.

This clonotype was seen many times. This sequence joins TRBV2 and TRBJ1-6; no definite D call. The V gene lost 7 bases and the J gene lost 2 bases, with 12 bases spanning the gap. The germline V gene encodes CDR1 SNHLY and CDR2 FYNNEI. CDR3 length equals 15 residues. The DNA for the CDR3 is TGTGCCAGCAATCCTCGCCGAACCTATAATTCACCCCTCCACTTT. Residues: CASNPRRTYNSPLHF.

As for this clonotype: The junction departs from the called germline gene at one end, perhaps through a read error. The rearrangement uses TRBV15 and TRBJ1-1, with 10 bases aligning to TRBD1. The length of the CDR3 is 17 residues. Germline V lookup: CDR1 LNHNV, CDR2 YYDKDF (reference sequence). The CDR3 loop is CATRQGASRLIETEACF. The CDR3, as DNA: TGCGCCACCAGACAGGGGGCGTCGAGACTTATTGAAACTGAAGCTTGCTTT.

The chain employs TRBV6-2 or TRBV6-3 and TRBJ1-6, with D possibly TRBD1 on 5 matching bases. Per germline, CDR1 MNHEY and CDR2 SVGEGT. The V end was cut by 6 bases, the J end by 0 bases, with 18 bases between. The CDR3 totals 18 residues. The CDR3 is CASRPAAGRSSYNSPLHF. The CDR3 coding sequence is TGTGCCAGCAGACCCGCGGCAGGGAGGAGCTCCTATAATTCACCCCTCCACTTT.

The rearrangement joins TRBV29-1 to TRBJ1-2, with D maybe TRBD1 (5 bases). V lost 1 base and J lost 3, with 12 bases in between. Germline CDR1 reads SQVTM; CDR2 reads ANQGSEA. The CDR3 loop spans 14 amino acids. CDR3 region: CSVEGLGGYYGYTF. CDR3 nucleotides: TGCAGCGTTGAAGGGTTGGGGGGATACTATGGCTACACCTTC.

The chain uses TRBV4-1 and TRBJ2-7; D ambiguous. Trimming stripped 1 base from V and 4 bases from J, with 11 bases between. Germline CDR1 MGHRA, CDR2 YSYEKL. This CDR3 region has 14 residues. Here the CDR3 DNA reads TGCGCCAGCAGCCAAGTCGAGTGGATATACGAGCAGTACTTC. Amino acid sequence: CASSQVEWIYEQYF.

This rearrangement joins TRBV11-2 to TRBJ2-5, with D tentatively TRBD2 (7 bases). The CDR3 loop spans 14 amino acids. V lost 5 bases and J lost 4, with 14 bases in between. Germline V lookup: CDR1 SGHAT, CDR2 FQNNGV. CDR3 DNA sequence: TGTGCCAGCAGCCCCGTGGGGGGGCGAGAGACCCAGTACTTC. Its translation: CASSPVGGRETQYF.

The chain couples TRBV10-3 to TRBJ1-1; D is uncertain. The V gene's germline CDR1 is ENHRY and CDR2 SYGVKD. V lost 8 bases and J 0 bases, leaving 10 bases between the germline ends. The CDR3 is made up of 13 amino acids. CDR3 nucleotides: TGTGCCATCGGCACAGTCCTGAACACTGAAGCTTTCTTT. Translating gives CAIGTVLNTEAFF.

The CDR3 reads CATKEGGRLNTEAFF. Written as DNA, the CDR3 is TGTGCCACCAAAGAGGGGGGGCGGCTGAACACTGAAGCTTTCTTT. The genes are TRBV28 and TRBJ1-1, with TRBD1 as a possible D gene (6 bases). Germline CDR1 reads MDHEN; CDR2 reads SYDVKM. V lost 10 bases and J 0 bases, leaving 18 bases between the germline ends. The CDR3 is 15 residues long.

The chain employs TRBV15 and TRBJ2-6; TRBD1 or TRBD2 may be the D gene (5 bases each). Deletions cut 4 bases from V and 0 bases from J, with 10 bases between. Germline V gene lookup returns CDR1 LNHNV and CDR2 YYDKDF (reference sequence). The CDR3 runs 16 residues. The CDR3 reads CATSTGDLSGANVLTF. The DNA for the CDR3 is TGTGCCACCAGCACTGGGGACCTCTCTGGGGCCAACGTCCTGACTTTC.

Concerning this clonotype: Given the absence of the conserved phenylalanine or tryptophan at the CDR3 end, a read error is likely. The V gene is TRBV25-1, the J gene TRBJ1-2; D call uncertain. The V end was cut by 5 bases, the J end by 5 bases, with 9 bases between. This CDR3 has 12 residues. Per the germline V gene, CDR1 is MGHDK and CDR2 is SYGVNS. CDR3 DNA sequence: TGTGCCAGCAGTTACGGGAGGTATGGCTACACCCTC. Encoded protein: CASSYGRYGYTL.

The CDR3 DNA follows: TGTGCCAGCAGCCCGACGCACGGGCTGTACGAAGCTTTCTTT. Protein sequence: CASSPTHGLYEAFF. This rearrangement joins TRBV6-1 to TRBJ1-1, with D uncertain. V lost 6 bases and J lost 8, with 19 bases in between. CDR3 length: 14 residues. Per germline, CDR1 MNHNS and CDR2 SASEGT.

The chain combines TRBV11-2 with TRBJ2-5; D is unresolved. Germline V gene sequence: CDR1 SGHAT, CDR2 FQNNGV. The V gene lost 2 bases and the J gene lost 3 bases, with 7 bases spanning the gap. This CDR3 is built from 13 residues. The CDR3 spells CASSLISKETQYF. Written as DNA, the CDR3 is TGTGCCAGCAGCTTAATATCTAAAGAGACCCAGTACTTC. The full variable domain, its missing parts supplied by reference TRBV11-2 and TRBJ2-5, is EAGVAQSPRYKIIEKRQSVAFWCNPISGHATLYWYQQILGQGPKLLIQFQNNGVVDDSQLPKDRFSAERLKGVDSTLKIQPAKLEDSAVYLCASSLISKETQYFGPGTRLLVL.

Ten or more counts support this clonotype. The chain joins TRBV28 to TRBJ2-7, with 9 bases matching TRBD1. CDR1 MDHEN and CDR2 SYDVKM come from the germline V gene. This CDR3 contains 12 residues. V lost 6 bases to trimming and J lost 8 bases; unmatched junction nucleotides: 5. The CDR3, as DNA: TGTGCCAGCAGGACAGGGGGTCGGCAGCAGTACTTC. Translation: CASRTGGRQQYF. The complete variable domain, with remaining parts taken from reference TRBV28 and TRBJ2-7, reads DVKVTQSSRYLVKRTGEKVFLECVQDMDHENMFWYRQDPGLGLRLIYFSYDVKMKEKGDIPEGYSVSREKKERFSLILESASTNQTSMYLCASRTGGRQQYFGPGTRLTVT.

This clonotype showed up many times. The rearrangement links TRBV24-1 to TRBJ2-7; TRBD1 or TRBD2 may be the D gene (5 bases each). Germline assignment: CDR1 KGHDR and CDR2 SFDVKD. The CDR3 totals 15 residues. V shed 4 bases and J shed 3 bases, with 15 bases lying between them. The CDR3 region is CATSEGGAGSYEQYF. The CDR3 region has the DNA TGTGCCACCAGTGAGGGTGGGGCAGGGAGCTACGAGCAGTACTTC.

Ten or more counts support this clonotype. The rearrangement joins TRBV6-5 to TRBJ1-1; possibly TRBD1 for D (5 bases). The V end was cut by 1 base, the J end by 1 base, with 13 bases between. The V gene's germline CDR1 is MNHEY and CDR2 SVGAGI. The CDR3 runs to 16 residues. CDR3 nucleotides: TGTGCCAGCAGTTACTTGGGACTGCGGACGAACACTGAAGCTTTCTTT. It yields the protein CASSYLGLRTNTEAFF.

Only a few counts were recorded for this clonotype. V and J are TRBV28 and TRBJ1-6; D is possibly TRBD1 (6 bases). This CDR3 region has 14 residues. The germline gives CDR1 MDHEN, CDR2 SYDVKM. Trimming left V 7 bases short and J 9 bases short, with 16 bases between. The CDR3 loop reads CASTFRGGRSPLHF. Here the CDR3 DNA reads TGTGCCAGCACTTTTAGAGGGGGACGTTCACCCCTCCACTTT.